This T cell receptor (beta chain) originates from a study of neurological immune-mediated disorders. Trimming shortened V by 0 bases and J by 0 bases, and 9 bases separated the two germline ends. Germline CDR1 and CDR2: LGHNA and YNFKEQ. There are 16 residues in the CDR3. Healthy controls consisted of blood bank volunteers in Maryland, USA. Unsorted libraries came from 2 million PBMCs stored at -80 °C. This clonotype was found many times. 5'RACE employing 10-nucleotide random UMIs yielded the cDNA. Over 190 million TCR-beta sequences from 15-18 subjects came from every sequencing run. TCRdb re-called the 5' RACE reads with MiXCR, one entry per CDR3 protein. The repertoire has some 29,000 distinct CDR3 sequences, 12% of them found once; the top ten carry about 6%.

The material sequenced was PBMCs. The gene calls are TRBV4-2 and TRBJ1-3; the D is unclear. This TCR derives from a woman aged 55-70 years in good health. The CDR3 loop reads CASSQDRASSGNTIYF. In DNA, the CDR3 is TGTGCCAGCAGCCAAGATCGGGCCAGCTCTGGAAACACCATATATTTT.